Below are 24 T cell receptor beta chains sequenced from a single sample in a study of cytomegalovirus exposure and HLA in healthy donors. It was with 60 Vbeta and 13 Jbeta primers that the PCR ran. Measured with immunoSEQ multiplex PCR; TCRdb has only the in-frame clones, and not every one. The table lists about 130,000 clones. The sample taken for sequencing was PBMCs. These receptors all stem from a man aged 18-30 years in good health and CMV-seronegative.

The chain employs TRBV6-6 and TRBJ2-7, with D unclear. V was cut by 1 base and J by 0 bases, with 7 bases left in between. CDR1 and CDR2 from the germline V gene are MNHNY and SVGAGI (reference sequence). This CDR3 has 14 residues. The CDR3 spells CASSYYWSSYEQYF. CDR3 in DNA: TGTGCCAGCAGTTACTATTGGAGCTCCTACGAGCAGTACTTC.

The rearrangement links TRBV27 to TRBJ2-2, with 11 bases matching TRBD1. Trimming at V came to 6 bases and at J to 7 bases, leaving 13 bases not matched to a gene. Germline CDR1 reads MNHEY; CDR2 reads SMNVEV (reference sequence). The CDR3 covers 17 residues. CDR3 sequence: CASSRTGQGANVGELFF. The CDR3 DNA follows: TGTGCCAGCAGCCGCACCGGACAGGGGGCGAATGTCGGGGAGCTGTTTTTT.

This chain joins TRBV9 and TRBJ2-7; 12 bases fit TRBD2. Germline lookup yields CDR1 SGDLS and CDR2 YYNGEE. J lost 5 bases, V lost 0 bases, and 6 bases had no gene match. The CDR3 runs to 16 residues. CDR3 DNA sequence: TGTGCCAGCAGCGTAGGGGCTAGCGGGGGGGCCCACGAGCAGTACTTC. It specifies CASSVGASGGAHEQYF.

The chain links TRBV5-1 to TRBJ2-2; 7 bases map to TRBD1. The V gene end was trimmed by 6 bases and the J gene end by 5 bases; junction bases not matched to a gene: 4. This CDR3 is built from 13 residues. The germline V gene has CDR1 SGHRS and CDR2 YFSETQ. The CDR3 DNA reads as TGCGCCAGCAACCAACAGGGGACCGGGGAGCTGTTTTTT. As protein: CASNQQGTGELFF.

The chain couples TRBV2 to TRBJ2-5; 9 bases align to TRBD2. The V gene's germline CDR1 is SNHLY and CDR2 FYNNEI. With 10 bases clipped from V and 5 bases from J, the junction kept 8 bases outside the gene matches. The CDR3 is made up of 13 amino acids. CDR3 in DNA: TGTGCCACGAGGAGCGGGGGGAAGGAGACCCAGTACTTC. Translation: CATRSGGKETQYF.

The V and J genes are TRBV9 and TRBJ2-5; TRBD2 aligns across 9 bases. In germline, CDR1 is SGDLS, CDR2 YYNGEE. After removal of 0 bases from V and 5 bases from J, the junction contained 5 bases not matched to a gene. This CDR3 spans 15 amino acids. CDR3 in amino acids: CASSVGASGAETQYF. The CDR3 DNA follows: TGTGCCAGCAGCGTAGGGGCTAGCGGGGCGGAGACCCAGTACTTC.

The chain links TRBV7-9 to TRBJ2-5, with 8 nucleotides matching TRBD1. The J call may be wrong; the DNA end is better matched by TRBJ2-7. Germline CDR1 is SEHNR and CDR2 is FQNEAQ (reference sequence). The CDR3 consists of 15 residues. The CDR3 nucleotides are TGTGCCAGCAGCTTTGTTACAGGGGGTTCCTACGAGCAGTACTTC. It is translated as CASSFVTGGSYEQYF.

V usage is TRBV11-2 and J usage is TRBJ1-1; D is uncertain. CDR3 length equals 16 residues. Trimming left V 5 bases short and J 0 bases short, with 16 bases between. Looked up from germline, CDR1 is SGHAT and CDR2 is FQNNGV. The CDR3 spells CASSLRGQSVNTEAFF. CDR3 nucleotide sequence: TGTGCCAGCAGCCTGCGAGGGCAAAGCGTGAACACTGAAGCTTTCTTT.

The chain links TRBV5-6 to TRBJ2-1, with TRBD2 matching over 9 bases. Germline CDR1 SGHDT, CDR2 YYEEEE. Germline trimming cut 0 bases from V and 6 bases from J; bases unmatched to any gene: 16. The CDR3 totals 19 residues. CDR3 protein: CASSLALIIAGVQGNEQFF. In nucleotides, the CDR3 is TGTGCCAGCAGCTTGGCCTTGATAATAGCGGGGGTCCAAGGCAATGAGCAGTTCTTC.

CDR3 loop: CASSFGTGAGSGETQYF. CDR3 sequence (DNA): TGCGCCAGCAGCTTTGGGACAGGGGCTGGATCTGGGGAGACCCAGTACTTC. The chain joins TRBV5-1 to TRBJ2-5; 10 bases fit TRBD1. Germline CDR1 and CDR2: SGHRS and YFSETQ. This CDR3 is 17 amino acids long. V lost 2 bases, J lost 5 bases, and 12 bases stayed unmatched.

J is TRBJ2-3 and V is TRBV29-1, with 8 bases matching TRBD1. The length of the CDR3 is 13 residues. Germline CDR1 reads SQVTM; CDR2 reads ANQGSEA. The DNA of the CDR3 is TGCAGTTGTGACAGGGGTCAAACAGATACGCAGTATTTT. Its protein product is CSCDRGQTDTQYF.

V gene TRBV5-1 combines with J gene TRBJ2-2; TRBD1 matches 9 bases. CDR3 size: 17 residues. V lost 5 bases, J lost 2 bases, and 10 bases stayed unmatched. Germline V lookup: CDR1 SGHRS, CDR2 YFSETQ. CDR3: CASSQLPGQGNTGELFF. As DNA, the CDR3 is TGCGCCAGCAGTCAACTCCCGGGACAGGGAAACACCGGGGAGCTGTTTTTT.

The chain links TRBV7-3 to TRBJ2-2; the D gene is possibly TRBD2 (6 bases). Trimming left V 6 bases short and J 5 bases short, with 16 bases between. CDR3 length equals 15 residues. Germline values: CDR1 SGHTA, CDR2 FQGTGA. CDR3 residues: CASRLAGPGTGELFF. The CDR3 nucleotides read TGTGCCAGCAGGCTCGCGGGGCCAGGGACCGGGGAGCTGTTTTTT.

The chain is built from TRBV7-8 and TRBJ1-3, with a tentative D call TRBD1 (5 bases). The CDR3 has 16 residues. The V gene's germline CDR1 is SGHVS and CDR2 FQNEAQ. Between the trimmed V and J ends, which lost 2 bases and 2 bases, there was a span of 13 bases. The CDR3 here is CASSLIGGDTGNTIYF. CDR3 bases: TGTGCCAGCAGCTTAATTGGGGGGGATACTGGAAACACCATATATTTT. The entire variable domain, with the rest obtained from reference TRBV7-8 and TRBJ1-3, is as follows: GAGVSQSPRYKVAKRGQDVALRCDPISGHVSLFWYQQALGQGPEFLTYFQNEAQLDKSGLPSDRFFAERPEGSVSTLKIQRTQQEDSAVYLCASSLIGGDTGNTIYFGEGSWLTVV.

The rearrangement uses TRBV4-3 and TRBJ2-7; D is possibly TRBD2 (6 bases). Between the trimmed V and J ends, which lost 1 base and 0 bases, there was a span of 10 bases. The CDR3 runs 15 residues. From germline, CDR1 is LGHNA and CDR2 YSLEER. CDR3 in DNA: TGCGCCAGCAGCCAAGGGAGGGCCAGCTCCTACGAGCAGTACTTC. This gives the protein CASSQGRASSYEQYF.

The CDR3 DNA reads TGTGCCAGCAGCCAACTGGGGGCCGAGCAGTACTTC. Encoded protein: CASSQLGAEQYF. The chain carries TRBV5-4 and TRBJ2-7; a weak D match, TRBD1 (6 bases). The germline V gene encodes CDR1 SGHNT and CDR2 YYREEE (reference sequence). CDR3 length equals 12 residues. Trimming left V 4 bases short and J 6 bases short, with 11 bases between.

This chain joins TRBV9 and TRBJ2-2, with 16 bases aligning to TRBD2. This CDR3 has 17 amino acids. V shed 1 base, J shed 6 bases, and the junction held 3 bases outside the gene matches. CDR1 is SGDLS, CDR2 YYNGEE, per germline. The CDR3 spells CASSVQGTSGRAGELFF. The CDR3 nucleotides read TGTGCCAGCAGCGTACAGGGGACTAGCGGGAGGGCCGGGGAGCTGTTTTTT.

This sequence joins TRBV9 and TRBJ2-3, with D tentatively TRBD2 (6 bases). The length of the CDR3 is 14 residues. V was trimmed by 2 bases and J by 1 base, leaving 8 bases between them. Germline V CDR1 and CDR2: SGDLS, YYNGEE. The chain's CDR3 is CASSVPGGTDTQYF. The DNA of the CDR3 is TGTGCCAGCAGCGTGCCGGGAGGCACAGATACGCAGTATTTT.

The J gene is TRBJ1-4, the V gene TRBV18; 7 bases match TRBD1. The V gene's germline CDR1 is KGHSH and CDR2 LQKENI. The CDR3 loop spans 16 amino acids. The ends lost 1 base at V and 8 bases at J; junction bases unmatched: 10. CDR3 nucleotides: TGTGCCAGCTCACCACTCCCCCCGACAGGGAACGAAAAACTGTTTTTT. Its translation: CASSPLPPTGNEKLFF.

The chain joins TRBV2 to TRBJ2-5, with 13 bases lining up with TRBD2. The CDR3 has 16 residues. The V gene end was trimmed by 3 bases and the J gene end by 7 bases; junction bases not matched to a gene: 8. CDR1 and CDR2 from the germline V gene are SNHLY and FYNNEI. CDR3 in amino acids: CASSEARTSGRGTQYF. CDR3 sequence (DNA): TGTGCCAGCAGTGAGGCCCGGACTAGCGGGAGAGGGACCCAGTACTTC.

V and J are TRBV28 and TRBJ2-5; tentative D call: TRBD1 (6 bases). V lost 4 bases, J lost 0 bases, and 15 bases lay in between. The germline V gene has CDR1 MDHEN and CDR2 SYDVKM. This CDR3 has 16 amino acids. The CDR3 bases are TGTGCCAGCAGTTCACAGGGACCCCAGTACCAAGAGACCCAGTACTTC. Amino acids: CASSSQGPQYQETQYF.

This rearrangement joins TRBV7-6 to TRBJ2-6; no firm D call. The CDR3 totals 18 residues. Trimming removed 1 base from V and 4 bases from J, with 17 bases in between. In germline, CDR1 is SGHVS, CDR2 FNYEAQ. The CDR3 DNA follows: TGTGCCAGCAGCTTAGGTCTTCCGACTGTAGGAGGGGCCAACGTCCTGACTTTC. It translates to CASSLGLPTVGGANVLTF.

This rearrangement joins TRBV28 to TRBJ2-5; D remains ambiguous. From germline, CDR1 is MDHEN and CDR2 SYDVKM. The CDR3 runs to 13 residues. Between the trimmed V and J ends, which lost 3 bases and 0 bases, there was a span of 5 bases. In DNA form, the CDR3 reads TGTGCCAGCAGTTTCCAGTACCAAGAGACCCAGTACTTC. This gives the protein CASSFQYQETQYF.

V gene TRBV30 combines with J gene TRBJ1-5, with 7 bases fitting TRBD1. The CDR3 runs 13 residues. Germline V gene sequence: CDR1 GTSNPN, CDR2 SVGIG (reference sequence). The CDR3 DNA is TGTGCATTCAGGGGGAATGGCAATCAGCCCCAGCATTTT. Amino acid sequence: CAFRGNGNQPQHF.